This TCR beta chain was sequenced in a study of tumor-infiltrating lymphocytes in oesophageal squamous cell carcinoma. A single record per CDR3 protein comes from TCRdb applying MiXCR to the PCR reads. The sample consists of 15,000 to 20,000 distinct CDR3 sequences, 45% to 50% of them appearing once. J lost 3 bases, V lost 5 bases, and 24 bases had no gene match. This CDR3 spans 21 amino acids. The TCR sequence derives from a male donor with esophageal squamous cell carcinoma. The chain uses TRBV12-3 or TRBV12-4 and TRBJ2-1, with TRBD2 matching 8 bases. The sequencing input was esophageal tumor tissue. The CDR3 bases are TGTGCCAGCAGTACGATTAGAGGGGGAATTAGCGGGGCAGTAATCTACAATGAGCAGTTCTTC. Residues: CASSTIRGGISGAVIYNEQFF.